This TCR beta chain stems from a study of regulatory T cells in long-lasting Graves disease. This CDR3 has 15 amino acids. Trimming stripped 6 bases from V and 0 bases from J, with 15 bases between. Germline lookup yields CDR1 SGHRS and CDR2 YFSETQ. CDR3 regions were amplified by Arm-PCR using iRepertoire HTBI primers to build TCR beta libraries. A single record per CDR3 protein comes from TCRdb applying MiXCR to the multiplex PCR reads. The sample lists 400,000 to 500,000 distinct CDR3 sequences, 12% to 15% seen once, with about a sixth in the top ten. Described time point: newly diagnosed GD, antithyroid drugs for less than 3 months. RNA isolated from PBMCs was used to make the TCR library. In addition, the sample was reused for a study of T cells in Graves' hyperthyroidism and ophthalmopathy. From that report: Hyperthyroidism patients were newly diagnosed, had disease duration under 2 months, and were aged 18 to 65 years.

The sequence was collected from a woman in her forties or fifties with Graves disease. The rearrangement joins TRBV5-1 to TRBJ1-1; D not certain. Specimen: peripheral blood mononuclear cells (PBMCs), collected at new diagnosis, from a patient treated with antithyroid drugs. The CDR3 DNA reads TGCGCCAGCAACCCGGTAGGCGGAATGAACACTGAAGCTTTCTTT. Its translation: CASNPVGGMNTEAFF.